The T cell receptor (beta chain) under discussion was sequenced for a study of T cell responses to AZD1222 COVID-19 vaccine. Study outcomes and limitations: Clonal diversity was possibly underestimated, and white British individuals and females predominated among donors.

On this clone: Its antigen is undetermined.

Sequencing was performed with immunoSEQ multiplex PCR; in TCRdb, only in-frame clones are kept and a portion is missing. Among about 97,000 clones listed, roughly 90% were seen once. The CDR3 spans 15 residues. Trimming removed 0 bases from V and 4 bases from J, with 10 bases in between. Germline V gene lookup returns CDR1 LGHNA and CDR2 YSLEER. The material was peripheral blood, obtained on day 0 of AZD1222 vaccination. The chain uses TRBV4-3 and TRBJ1-3; a weak D match, TRBD1 (5 bases). The TCR was taken from an adult in good health. The CDR3 sequence is CASSQEGQRGNTIYF. The CDR3 coding sequence is TGCGCCAGCAGCCAAGAAGGACAAAGGGGAAACACCATATATTTT.